The following is a T cell receptor beta chain sequence with its context. Its antigen is undetermined. These data are taken from a study of T cell responses to AZD1222 COVID-19 vaccine. Sequencing was performed with immunoSEQ multiplex PCR; in TCRdb, only in-frame clones are kept and a portion is missing. Among approximately 130,000 clones listed, around 90% were seen once. Investigators merged groups given second doses at roughly 4 or roughly 12 weeks. With 2 bases removed from V and 0 bases from J, the gap between germline ends came to 14 bases. From germline, CDR1 is MDHEN and CDR2 SYDVKM. The CDR3 covers 17 residues. Study-wide results and caveats: Just a handful of people given AZD1222 tested seropositive at baseline. Repertoires were obtained only post-peak T cell response.

This chain links TRBV28 with TRBJ1-5; weak D call: TRBD1 (5 bases). This receptor was taken from an adult who received the AZD1222 COVID-19 vaccine. This sample comprised peripheral blood, obtained 28 days after the second AZD1222 dose. CDR3 loop: CASSLIQGENSNQPQHF. CDR3 sequence (DNA): TGTGCCAGCAGTTTAATCCAGGGTGAAAATAGCAATCAGCCCCAGCATTTT.